A single sample is the source of the 26 T cell receptor beta chains below, sequenced in a study of OX40 agonist ivuxolimab in advanced cancers. Sequenced by immunoSEQ multiplex PCR; TCRdb stores in-frame clones only, minus some. Here the sample spans 75,000 to 100,000 clones, 84% being singletons. The material sequenced was CD4+ or CD8+ T cells sorted from blood, taken in a trial of the OX40 agonist ivuxolimab. The receptors originated from an adult with an advanced solid tumor such as melanoma, head and neck, liver or kidney cancer.

This rearrangement joins TRBV19 to TRBJ1-3; D uncertain. This CDR3 region has 17 residues. Trimming pared 3 bases from V and 0 bases from J, leaving 15 bases between. CDR1 is LNHDA, CDR2 SQIVND, per germline (reference sequence). The CDR3, as DNA: TGTGCCAGTAGTATGGCGCGGGCCGCCTTCTCTGGAAACACCATATATTTT. Translation gives CASSMARAAFSGNTIYF.

The J gene is TRBJ1-1, the V gene TRBV9; D remains unclear. Germline V gene data show CDR1 as SGDLS and CDR2 as YYNGEE. The CDR3 length is 15 residues. The V and J ends lost 0 bases and 0 bases respectively, with 9 bases between them. This chain's CDR3 is CASSVAAVLNTEAFF. CDR3 DNA: TGTGCCAGCAGCGTAGCCGCGGTTCTGAACACTGAAGCTTTCTTT.

The chain recombines TRBV5-1 with TRBJ2-1; 10 bases are a match to TRBD2. Per germline, CDR1 SGHRS and CDR2 YFSETQ. The CDR3 sequence is 18 residues long. Unmatched junction bases numbered 13, after V lost 7 bases and J lost 0 bases. The CDR3 reads CASAGGLASGLSYNEQFF. The CDR3 coding sequence is TGCGCCAGCGCGGGGGGACTAGCGTCTGGACTCTCCTACAATGAGCAGTTCTTC.

The J gene is TRBJ2-7, the V gene TRBV29-1, with a weak D call TRBD1 (6 bases). V was cut by 6 bases and J by 0 bases, with 12 bases left in between. This CDR3 is 13 amino acids long. CDR1 is SQVTM and CDR2 is ANQGSEA in the germline V gene. In DNA form, the CDR3 reads TGCAGCGTGGTTCAAGGGGGCTCCTACGAGCAGTACTTC. Translation gives CSVVQGGSYEQYF.

This clone was counted a single time. The chain is built from TRBV5-6 and TRBJ2-5; D possibly corresponds to TRBD2 (5 bases). Germline V lookup: CDR1 SGHDT, CDR2 YYEEEE. The CDR3 consists of 11 residues. CDR3 in DNA: TGTGGCTCGGGCGAGGGTGAGACCCAGTACTTC. Translation gives CGSGEGETQYF.

The chain carries TRBV5-1 and TRBJ2-3, with D maybe TRBD1 (5 bases). From germline, CDR1 is SGHRS and CDR2 YFSETQ. The V and J ends lost 0 bases and 1 base respectively, with 15 bases between them. The CDR3 loop spans 17 amino acids. The CDR3 here is CASSLVLDSSGTDTQYF. The CDR3 DNA is TGCGCCAGCAGCTTGGTGTTAGACAGCTCTGGCACAGATACGCAGTATTTT.

This chain links TRBV7-2 with TRBJ1-1; maybe TRBD1 (5 bases). Trimming shortened V by 3 bases and J by 4 bases, and 15 bases separated the two germline ends. The CDR3 is 15 amino acids. Germline V CDR1 and CDR2: SGHTA, FQGNSA. This CDR3 is CASSFDSVWGTEAFF. The CDR3 DNA is TGTGCCAGCAGCTTTGACAGTGTTTGGGGCACTGAAGCTTTCTTT.

The J gene is TRBJ2-1, the V gene TRBV6-1; D is uncertain. Germline CDR1 and CDR2: MNHNS and SASEGT. Trimming took off 7 bases at V and 2 bases at J, with 15 bases between the two ends. CDR3 length: 15 amino acids. Written as DNA, the CDR3 is TGTGCCAGCACCCCACTTGTAGCTACCTACAATGAGCAGTTCTTC. Translation gives CASTPLVATYNEQFF.

This clone was seen more than once but under ten times. The chain uses TRBV21-1 and TRBJ2-1; the table assigns TRBD2, which was not confirmed against the DNA. TRBV21-1 is a pseudogene locus. This CDR3 spans 15 amino acids. CDR3 amino acids: CAIMPFGGRYNEQFF. CDR3 coding DNA: TGTGCCATTATGCCGTTCGGGGGGCGATACAATGAGCAGTTCTTC.

V and J are TRBV29-1 and TRBJ1-2; possible D gene TRBD1, 5 bases. This CDR3 contains 10 residues. The germline gives CDR1 SQVTM, CDR2 ANQGSEA. Trimming removed 6 bases from V and 8 bases from J, with 10 bases in between. The CDR3 reads CSVLRGGYTF. CDR3 bases: TGCAGCGTGTTGAGGGGAGGCTACACCTTC.

The gene calls are TRBV18 and TRBJ1-5, with D uncertain. Trimming cost V 2 bases and J 7 bases, with 12 bases left between them. CDR3 length equals 14 residues. Germline V gene lookup returns CDR1 KGHSH and CDR2 LQKENI. Here the CDR3 DNA reads TGTGCCAGCTCACCAGGGAGAGTAGAGCAGCCCCAGCATTTT. It is translated as CASSPGRVEQPQHF.

This chain uses TRBV19 with TRBJ2-1; tentatively, D is TRBD2 (6 bases). Germline CDR1 and CDR2: LNHDA and SQIVND (reference sequence). The CDR3 runs 14 residues. The V and J ends lost 5 bases and 12 bases respectively, with 20 bases between them. The CDR3 reads CASSPGLSQGRQFF. The CDR3 DNA sequence: TGTGCCAGTAGTCCGGGACTGTCCCAAGGTAGGCAGTTCTTC.

The CDR3 spells CAITADRVNTEAFF. The CDR3 coding sequence is TGTGCCATCACCGCCGACCGCGTGAACACTGAAGCTTTCTTT. The rearrangement links TRBV10-3 to TRBJ1-1; D remains ambiguous. CDR1 is ENHRY and CDR2 is SYGVKD in the germline V gene. V was trimmed by 7 bases and J by 0 bases, leaving 12 bases between them. The CDR3 runs to 14 residues.

This chain joins TRBV4-1 and TRBJ1-5, with D perhaps TRBD1 (6 bases). CDR1 is MGHRA and CDR2 is YSYEKL in the germline V gene. The V and J ends lost 1 base and 6 bases respectively, with 13 bases between them. CDR3 length equals 15 residues. The CDR3, as DNA: TGCGCCAGCAGCCAAGGAGGGGGGAGTACTCAGCCCCAGCATTTT. Translated: CASSQGGGSTQPQHF.

The chain is built from TRBV7-9 and TRBJ2-1; D is possibly TRBD2 (6 bases). CDR1 and CDR2 (germline): SEHNR, FQNEAQ (reference sequence). The length of the CDR3 is 15 residues. The V and J ends lost 1 base and 7 bases respectively, with 14 bases between them. The CDR3: CASSLGGVGMNEQFF. The CDR3 coding sequence is TGTGCCAGCAGCTTAGGGGGGGTTGGCATGAATGAGCAGTTCTTC.

The chain recombines TRBV10-3 with TRBJ1-5, with TRBD1 identical over 7 bases. CDR3 length: 17 amino acids. V was pared by 0 bases and J by 7 bases, with 12 bases of the junction left unmatched. Germline CDR1 reads ENHRY; CDR2 reads SYGVKD. The CDR3 sequence: CAISESARQGPGQPQHF. The CDR3 DNA is TGTGCCATCAGTGAGTCCGCTAGACAGGGTCCAGGACAGCCCCAGCATTTT.

This clone was seen only a few times. At one boundary the junction diverges from the germline segment, which might be a read error. This sequence joins TRBV19 and TRBJ2-7; D not certain. The CDR3 is 13 residues long. From germline, CDR1 is LNHDA and CDR2 SQIVND (reference sequence). The CDR3, as DNA: TGTGCCAGTAGTGTAGAAGACGGTTACGAGCAGTACTTC. It encodes CASSVEDGYEQYF.

This clone has only a few counts. The chain joins TRBV6-4 to TRBJ2-7; tentative D call: TRBD2 (5 bases). The CDR3 length is 10 residues. The ends were cut back, 10 bases at V and 3 bases at J, with 7 bases in the middle. The germline V gene has CDR1 MRHNA and CDR2 SNTAGT. CDR3 DNA sequence: TGTGCCATTAGCGACTACGAGCAGTACTTC. It is translated as CAISDYEQYF.

The chain joins TRBV2 to TRBJ1-3, with 7 bases lining up with TRBD1. The germline CDR1 and CDR2 sequences are SNHLY and FYNNEI. Trimming at V came to 6 bases and at J to 0 bases, leaving 8 bases not matched to a gene. This CDR3 is 16 amino acids long. The DNA of the CDR3 is TGTGCCAGCAGGGGGGGACAGTCTAACTCTGGAAACACCATATATTTT. It encodes CASRGGQSNSGNTIYF.

Here the CDR3 reads CASSLVRSTGELFF. CDR3 coding DNA: TGTGCCAGCAGCTTAGTTAGGTCCACCGGGGAGCTGTTTTTT. The genes are TRBV7-6 and TRBJ2-2; D is undetermined. Germline assignment: CDR1 SGHVS and CDR2 FNYEAQ. The length of the CDR3 is 14 residues. The V and J ends lost 1 base and 4 bases respectively, with 7 bases between them.

This clone was detected a few times. V is TRBV2 and J is TRBJ1-2; 7 nucleotides align to TRBD1. CDR1 is SNHLY and CDR2 is FYNNEI in the germline V gene. V was pared by 11 bases and J by 3 bases, with 6 bases of the junction left unmatched. CDR3 length: 12 amino acids. As DNA, the CDR3 is TGTGCCGGCTCCGGGACAGACTATGGCTACACCTTC. It specifies CAGSGTDYGYTF.

The chain is built from TRBV5-8 and TRBJ2-7; 9 bases are a match to TRBD1. Germline CDR1 reads SGHTS; CDR2 reads YDEGEE. With V trimmed by 3 bases and J by 8 bases, 6 bases remained unmatched. CDR3 size: 13 residues. CDR3 amino acids: CASSSPGTGKQYF. The CDR3 region has the DNA TGTGCCAGCAGCTCTCCGGGGACAGGGAAGCAGTACTTC.

The chain has TRBV2 and TRBJ1-2; D uncertain. With 7 bases removed from V and 4 bases from J, the gap between germline ends came to 19 bases. The V gene's germline CDR1 is SNHLY and CDR2 FYNNEI. The CDR3 consists of 15 residues. This CDR3 is CASKNNEVWIYGYTF. The CDR3 coding sequence is TGTGCCAGCAAAAATAATGAGGTTTGGATCTATGGCTACACCTTC.

V is TRBV21-1 and J is TRBJ2-7; no check of the table's D call, TRBD1, against the DNA was made. TRBV21-1 is a listed pseudogene. The CDR3 totals 15 residues. The CDR3 protein is CASSNGGQGPYEQYF. CDR3 nucleotide sequence: TGTGCCAGCAGCAATGGGGGACAGGGGCCCTACGAGCAGTACTTC.

The chain has TRBV11-3 and TRBJ2-1; TRBD1 aligns across 8 bases. Trimming took 1 base from V and 3 from J; bases not matched to a gene: 2. CDR1 is SGHNT and CDR2 is YENEEA in the germline V gene. CDR3 size: 15 residues. The CDR3 region has the DNA TGTGCCAGCAGCTTAGTGGGGACAGGCTACAATGAGCAGTTCTTC. This gives the protein CASSLVGTGYNEQFF. Full variable domain (outside the CDR3, taken from reference TRBV11-3 and TRBJ2-1): EAGVVQSPRYKIIEKKQPVAFWCNPISGHNTLYWYLQNLGQGPELLIRYENEEAVDDSQLPKDRFSAERLKGVDSTLKIQPAELGDSAVYLCASSLVGTGYNEQFFGPGTRLTVL.

The gene calls are TRBV7-7 and TRBJ2-2, with TRBD2 identical over 10 bases. V shed 2 bases and J 7 bases; nucleotides not matched to a gene: 4. CDR3 size: 15 residues. CDR1 is SSHAT, CDR2 FNYEAQ, per germline (reference sequence). In DNA form, the CDR3 reads TGTGCCAGCAGCTTACTAGCGGGGGCAGTCGGGGAGCTGTTTTTT. It is translated as CASSLLAGAVGELFF.